The 23 T cell receptor beta chains in this list originate from one sample, sequenced in a study of blood T cell repertoires in COVID-19. The method was immunoSEQ multiplex PCR; TCRdb's version includes in-frame clones alone and lacks a portion of them. The table records roughly 250,000 clones, approximately 89% of them present only once. The sample consisted of PBMCs or T cells enriched from blood (not recorded which). These receptors originate from a middle-aged woman with acute COVID-19.

The gene calls are TRBV5-1 and TRBJ2-1; TRBD2 might be the D (5 bases). Germline assignment: CDR1 SGHRS and CDR2 YFSETQ. V gave up 0 bases and J gave up 8 bases, with 15 bases separating them. This CDR3 comprises 15 residues. The CDR3 reads CASSLVRLSEHEQFF. The CDR3 DNA follows: TGCGCCAGCAGCTTGGTCCGGCTTAGCGAGCATGAGCAGTTCTTC.

The rearrangement uses TRBV24-1 and TRBJ1-5; 7 positions agree with TRBD1. V was clipped by 6 bases and J by 7 bases; unmatched bases: 11. Germline V gene sequence: CDR1 KGHDR, CDR2 SFDVKD. CDR3 length: 15 amino acids. The CDR3 region is CATSKGAPPSQPQHF. In DNA, the CDR3 is TGTGCCACCAGTAAGGGGGCGCCCCCCAGCCAGCCCCAGCATTTT.

This chain joins TRBV24-1 and TRBJ2-6; D is ambiguous. V lost 3 bases and J 0 bases, leaving 5 bases between the germline ends. The CDR3 length is 15 residues. Per germline, CDR1 KGHDR and CDR2 SFDVKD. The CDR3 DNA is TGTGCCACCAGTGATGTCCTCTCTGGGGCCAACGTCCTGACTTTC. Translated: CATSDVLSGANVLTF.

CDR3 amino acids: CASSEDSSGNTIYF. The CDR3 bases are TGCGCCAGCAGTGAAGACAGCTCTGGAAACACCATATATTTT. The rearrangement joins TRBV10-1 to TRBJ1-3; tentative D call: TRBD1 (5 bases). The CDR3 totals 14 residues. The V gene's germline CDR1 is WNHNN and CDR2 SYGVQD (reference sequence). V shed 3 bases and J shed 0 bases, with 6 bases lying between them.

This chain's CDR3 is CASSLGLAGGSSYEQYF. The CDR3 nucleotides read TGTGCCAGCAGCTTGGGACTAGCGGGAGGGAGCTCCTACGAGCAGTACTTC. The chain couples TRBV27 to TRBJ2-7, with 16 bases identical to TRBD2. The CDR3 sequence is 17 residues long. In germline, CDR1 is MNHEY, CDR2 SMNVEV (reference sequence). V lost 6 bases, J lost 0 bases, and 5 bases stayed unmatched.

The chain carries TRBV28 and TRBJ2-5; weak D call: TRBD2 (6 bases). The CDR3 is 14 residues long. The germline CDR1 and CDR2 sequences are MDHEN and SYDVKM. Trimming took 5 bases from V and 5 from J, leaving 15 bases between them. CDR3 DNA sequence: TGTGCCAGCAGTCCCTTCGGAGGGCGGGAGACCCAGTACTTC. Encoded protein: CASSPFGGRETQYF. Looking up the rest from reference TRBV28 and TRBJ2-5 gives the full variable domain: DVKVTQSSRYLVKRTGEKVFLECVQDMDHENMFWYRQDPGLGLRLIYFSYDVKMKEKGDIPEGYSVSREKKERFSLILESASTNQTSMYLCASSPFGGRETQYFGPGTRLLVL.

The chain uses TRBV7-9 and TRBJ1-6, with a possible D match to TRBD1 (5 bases). V was cut by 4 bases and J by 15 bases, with 19 bases left in between. CDR1 and CDR2 from the germline V gene are SEHNR and FQNEAQ (reference sequence). This CDR3 has 14 residues. As DNA, the CDR3 is TGTGCCAGCAGCTCCCAAGCGGGGACCTCTCGCCTCCACTTT. Protein product: CASSSQAGTSRLHF.

The DNA for the CDR3 is TGTGCCAGCAGTTACACTATAAATCAGCCCCAGCATTTT. Translated, it gives CASSYTINQPQHF. The rearrangement links TRBV6-5 to TRBJ1-5; D remains unclear. The CDR3 runs 13 residues. The V and J ends lost 2 bases and 4 bases respectively, with 6 bases between them. CDR1 and CDR2 from the germline V gene are MNHEY and SVGAGI.

The V and J genes are TRBV9 and TRBJ2-2; 8 bases agree with TRBD1. The CDR3 runs 15 residues. J lost 1 base, V lost 6 bases, and 5 bases had no gene match. CDR1 and CDR2 (germline): SGDLS, YYNGEE. The CDR3 coding sequence is TGTGCCAGCACCAGGGGGCGGTTGAACACCGGGGAGCTGTTTTTT. It specifies CASTRGRLNTGELFF.

This CDR3 is CAISRQNSNQPQHF. Written as DNA, the CDR3 is TGTGCCATCAGCCGACAGAATAGCAATCAGCCCCAGCATTTT. The V and J genes are TRBV10-3 and TRBJ1-5, with a tentative D call TRBD1 (5 bases). The CDR3 loop spans 14 amino acids. Germline-derived CDR1 and CDR2 are ENHRY and SYGVKD. V lost 6 bases and J lost 0, with 9 bases in between.

CDR3 residues: CASSVLAGGPREQYF. CDR3 in DNA: TGTGCCAGCAGTGTACTAGCGGGAGGGCCTAGGGAGCAGTACTTC. The chain is built from TRBV28 and TRBJ2-7, with 13 nucleotides matching TRBD2. This CDR3 is built from 15 residues. V dropped 5 bases and J dropped 7; count of bases not matched to a gene: 8. In germline, CDR1 is MDHEN, CDR2 SYDVKM.

The J gene is TRBJ2-1, the V gene TRBV7-3, with 10 bases that match TRBD2. V was pared by 4 bases and J by 5 bases, with 5 bases of the junction left unmatched. Germline CDR1 is SGHTA and CDR2 is FQGTGA. The CDR3 totals 15 residues. Here the CDR3 reads CASSYSSGSHNEQFF. The CDR3 coding sequence is TGTGCCAGCAGCTATTCTAGCGGGAGCCACAATGAGCAGTTCTTC.

The chain couples TRBV24-1 to TRBJ1-2; D may be TRBD1 (5 bases). The germline gives CDR1 KGHDR, CDR2 SFDVKD. V was cut by 7 bases and J by 2 bases, with 10 bases left in between. The CDR3 runs to 13 residues. The CDR3 DNA reads TGTGCCACCAGGGACACGACAAACTATGGCTACACCTTC. It specifies CATRDTTNYGYTF.

This chain connects TRBV12-3 or TRBV12-4 to TRBJ2-3, with D hard to call. The CDR3 runs to 12 residues. V lost 1 base, J lost 9 bases, and 8 bases lay in between. The CDR3: CASSLGLDTQYF. The CDR3 DNA reads as TGTGCCAGCAGTTTAGGACTTGACACGCAGTATTTT.

The chain has TRBV16 and TRBJ2-7; 10 bases map to TRBD1. Germline values: CDR1 KGHSY, CDR2 FQNENV. V lost 0 bases, J lost 5 bases, and 4 bases stayed unmatched. This CDR3 spans 15 amino acids. This CDR3 reads CASSQSGTGVHEQYF. CDR3 DNA sequence: TGTGCCAGCAGCCAATCGGGGACAGGGGTCCACGAGCAGTACTTC.

This chain's CDR3 is CAISLAGVDNEQFF. The CDR3 nucleotides read TGTGCCATCAGCCTAGCGGGAGTCGACAATGAGCAGTTCTTC. The chain recombines TRBV10-3 with TRBJ2-1; 10 bases fit TRBD2. The J segment lost 5 bases and the V segment lost 6 bases, leaving 4 bases of the junction unmatched. Germline CDR1 ENHRY, CDR2 SYGVKD. This CDR3 contains 14 residues.

The rearrangement uses TRBV9 and TRBJ1-6, with TRBD1 identical over 8 bases. CDR1 is SGDLS, CDR2 YYNGEE, per germline. Trimming took 7 bases from V and 0 from J; bases not matched to a gene: 0. This CDR3 is 14 amino acids long. The CDR3 here is CASGQGSYNSPLHF. CDR3 coding DNA: TGTGCCAGCGGACAGGGCTCCTATAATTCACCCCTCCACTTT.

V and J are TRBV18 and TRBJ2-1; TRBD2 matches at 8 bases. The CDR3 runs to 15 residues. The V segment lost 5 bases and the J segment 6 bases; nucleotides outside the gene matches: 9. In germline, CDR1 is KGHSH, CDR2 LQKENI. The CDR3 region is CASSEFQRESNEQFF. CDR3 sequence (DNA): TGTGCCAGCTCAGAATTCCAGCGGGAGTCCAATGAGCAGTTCTTC.

The CDR3 region has the DNA TGTGCCAGCAGCTTGGATCACAGGGGTGGCTACACCTTC. Protein: CASSLDHRGGYTF. The rearrangement links TRBV11-3 to TRBJ1-2; 7 nucleotides line up with TRBD1. V lost 3 bases and J lost 7; bases outside the gene matches: 5. The germline V gene has CDR1 SGHNT and CDR2 YENEEA. This CDR3 contains 13 residues.

The J gene is TRBJ1-2, the V gene TRBV6-2 or TRBV6-3, with 7 bases lining up with TRBD1. CDR3 size: 15 residues. Germline lookup yields CDR1 MNHEY and CDR2 SVGEGT. The V and J ends lost 5 bases and 0 bases, in that order; junction bases with no gene match: 6. The CDR3 region has the DNA TGTGCCAGCAGTGGGGGACAGCTTACTAACTATGGCTACACCTTC. Translating gives CASSGGQLTNYGYTF.

V usage is TRBV19 and J usage is TRBJ1-2; possible D gene TRBD1, 5 bases. CDR1 is LNHDA and CDR2 is SQIVND in the germline V gene (reference sequence). The CDR3 contains 13 residues. The V end was cut by 5 bases, the J end by 6 bases, with 13 bases between. The CDR3 DNA follows: TGTGCCAGTAGTCCCCGCTCGGGGGATGGCTACACCTTC. Protein: CASSPRSGDGYTF.

The gene calls are TRBV2 and TRBJ2-7; TRBD2 matches at 7 bases. CDR1 SNHLY and CDR2 FYNNEI come from the germline V gene. This CDR3 is built from 15 residues. With 0 bases clipped from V and 2 bases from J, the junction kept 4 bases outside the gene matches. The CDR3, as DNA: TGTGCCAGCAGTGAAGCTGGCGGGAGCACCTACGAGCAGTACGTC. Translating gives CASSEAGGSTYEQYV.

This CDR3 is CASSLGTSGYNEQFF. CDR3 nucleotides: TGTGCCAGCAGCTTGGGGACTAGCGGCTACAATGAGCAGTTCTTC. This rearrangement joins TRBV11-2 to TRBJ2-1, with 11 bases matching TRBD2. J lost 3 bases, V lost 3 bases, and 1 base had no gene match. Germline V gene sequence: CDR1 SGHAT, CDR2 FQNNGV. CDR3 length equals 15 residues.